This TCR beta chain was obtained from a study of vaccination and CD4 T cells after COVID-19. On the study more broadly: There were six male and four female convalescents, and two of them were Hispanic. Points from the study as a whole: Clonotypes reactive to SARS-CoV-2 had a median that went up from roughly 19 to 38, but not significantly.

Sample treatment: approximately nine-day PBMC culture with coronavirus spike peptide pools or control peptides (ViraFEST assay). ViraFEST sequenced TCRs after peptide-pool expansion of antigen-specific T cells. V lost 4 bases and J lost 5, with 12 bases in between. The CDR3 loop spans 14 amino acids. In germline, CDR1 is MGHRA, CDR2 YSYEKL. With respect to this clonotype: Its antigen is as yet unknown.

The Oncomine TCR Beta short-read assay was what sequenced the DNA obtained from cultured CD4+ T cells. MiXCR, applied by TCRdb to the PCR reads, yields one record per CDR3 protein. The sample lists more than 9,000 distinct CDR3 sequences; about 61% were seen once. The chain carries TRBV4-1 and TRBJ1-5; D remains unclear. Specimen: CD4+ T cells from blood, cultured in vitro. The sequence came from a human donor who had recovered from COVID-19. CDR3 sequence reads: CASSLREGDQPQHF. The CDR3 nucleotides read TGCGCCAGCAGCCTACGAGAGGGAGATCAGCCCCAGCATTTT.